Each of the 16 T cell receptor beta chains below was sequenced from the same sample in a study of cytomegalovirus exposure and HLA in healthy donors. Researchers ran the PCR with 60 Vbeta and 13 Jbeta primers. Repertoires were generated with immunoSEQ multiplex PCR, while TCRdb's copy carries only in-frame clones and drops some. The sample holds 200,000 or so clones, approximately 78% seen once. The material sequenced was PBMCs. The receptor source for this set is a woman in her fifties or sixties in good health and CMV-seropositive.

The V call is TRBV5-1, the J call TRBJ2-7; D remains unclear. This CDR3 comprises 14 residues. Germline V gene lookup returns CDR1 SGHRS and CDR2 YFSETQ. V was trimmed by 0 bases and J by 1 base, leaving 8 bases between them. The CDR3 bases are TGCGCCAGCAGCTTGGATGGCAGGTCCTACGAGCAGTACTTC. Its protein is CASSLDGRSYEQYF.

The chain combines TRBV28 with TRBJ2-5; weak D call: TRBD2 (6 bases). The CDR3 consists of 15 residues. CDR1 and CDR2 (germline): MDHEN, SYDVKM. Trimming removed 6 bases from V and 2 bases from J, with 16 bases in between. The CDR3 protein is CASSTGLLAQETQYF. CDR3 in DNA: TGTGCCAGCAGCACCGGACTATTAGCACAAGAGACCCAGTACTTC.

V usage is TRBV4-1 and J usage is TRBJ2-2, with 9 bases identical to TRBD2. Trimming removed 1 base from V and 6 bases from J; junction bases left unmatched: 3. This CDR3 is built from 15 residues. CDR1 and CDR2 from the germline V gene are MGHRA and YSYEKL. The CDR3 reads CASSQVGLAPGELFF. The CDR3 DNA reads TGCGCCAGCAGCCAAGTGGGACTAGCCCCCGGGGAGCTGTTTTTT.

This chain connects TRBV11-2 to TRBJ2-1, with TRBD1 matching over 7 bases. The CDR3 has 14 amino acids. CDR1 and CDR2 from the germline V gene are SGHAT and FQNNGV. V shed 0 bases and J 9 bases; nucleotides not matched to a gene: 5. CDR3 region: CASSLDGAGGEQFF. The CDR3 DNA follows: TGTGCCAGCAGCTTAGATGGAGCAGGGGGTGAGCAGTTCTTC.

The rearrangement uses TRBV21-1 and TRBJ2-5; no check of the table's D call, TRBD2, against the DNA was made. TRBV21-1 is flagged as a pseudogene. The CDR3 totals 14 residues. CDR3 nucleotide sequence: TGTGCCAGCAGCCGGACTAGTCTAATCGAGACCCAGTACTTC. Its protein product is CASSRTSLIETQYF.

The V call is TRBV5-8, the J call TRBJ1-6, with D unresolved. Germline lookup yields CDR1 SGHTS and CDR2 YDEGEE. The CDR3 spans 14 residues. V lost 6 bases, J lost 3 bases, and 10 bases lay in between. The CDR3 region is CASMRVVYNSPLHF. Written as DNA, the CDR3 is TGTGCCAGCATGCGGGTGGTCTATAATTCACCCCTCCACTTT.

The chain employs TRBV5-1 and TRBJ2-7; 8 bases align to TRBD2. The CDR3 runs 17 residues. Germline CDR1 is SGHRS and CDR2 is YFSETQ. Losses at the gene ends were 0 bases for V and 4 bases for J; bases not matched to a gene: 12. CDR3 DNA: TGCGCCAGCAGCTTGGATAAAAGTAAAGCGGGGGATTACGAGCAGTACTTC. Protein: CASSLDKSKAGDYEQYF. The entire variable domain, with the rest obtained from reference TRBV5-1 and TRBJ2-7, is as follows: KAGVTQTPRYLIKTRGQQVTLSCSPISGHRSVSWYQQTPGQGLQFLFEYFSETQRNKGNFPGRFSGRQFSNSRSEMNVSTLELGDSALYLCASSLDKSKAGDYEQYFGPGTRLTVT.

The genes are TRBV28 and TRBJ2-7; D gene unclear. The CDR3 contains 12 residues. In germline, CDR1 is MDHEN, CDR2 SYDVKM. V dropped 2 bases and J dropped 3 bases, with 5 bases sitting between them. The CDR3 bases are TGTGCCAGCAGTTTAGGGCGCTACGAGCAGTACTTC. Translated, it gives CASSLGRYEQYF. Full variable domain (outside the CDR3, taken from reference TRBV28 and TRBJ2-7): DVKVTQSSRYLVKRTGEKVFLECVQDMDHENMFWYRQDPGLGLRLIYFSYDVKMKEKGDIPEGYSVSREKKERFSLILESASTNQTSMYLCASSLGRYEQYFGPGTRLTVT.

The gene calls are TRBV19 and TRBJ2-6; 7 bases are shared with TRBD1. Trimming took 3 bases from V and 2 from J; bases not matched to a gene: 7. Germline CDR1 reads LNHDA; CDR2 reads SQIVND (reference sequence). This CDR3 has 17 residues. CDR3 bases: TGTGCCAGTAGTATTCGACAGGGTGACACTGGGGCCAACGTCCTGACTTTC. This sequence encodes CASSIRQGDTGANVLTF.

This sequence joins TRBV6-4 and TRBJ2-7; D is perhaps TRBD1 (6 bases). CDR3 length equals 16 residues. The germline V gene encodes CDR1 MRHNA and CDR2 SNTAGT. Trimming took 6 bases from V and 3 from J, leaving 21 bases between them. In nucleotides, the CDR3 is TGTGCCAGCAGACCCCCGGACAGTGTCTTCGTCTACGAGCAGTACTTC. It is translated as CASRPPDSVFVYEQYF.

This clone was seen a single time. The chain couples TRBV10-3 to TRBJ2-7; D might be TRBD1 (5 bases). This CDR3 spans 16 amino acids. The V end lost 4 bases, the J end lost 1 base, and 17 bases lay between the germline ends. In germline, CDR1 is ENHRY, CDR2 SYGVKD. The CDR3 region has the DNA TGTGCCATCAGTGGGCCGCCTACAGGTCGTTCCTACGAGCAGTACTTC. It encodes CAISGPPTGRSYEQYF.

The CDR3 protein is CASSWGQGSYGYTF. CDR3 nucleotide sequence: TGTGCCAGCAGTTGGGGACAGGGGAGCTATGGCTACACCTTC. This chain connects TRBV28 to TRBJ1-2; 10 positions agree with TRBD1. Germline values: CDR1 MDHEN, CDR2 SYDVKM. Unmatched junction bases numbered 3, after V lost 4 bases and J lost 4 bases. There are 14 residues in the CDR3.

The CDR3 DNA sequence: TGTGCCAGCAGCCTACAGGGTGCCCCAACTAATGAAAAACTGTTTTTT. Protein product: CASSLQGAPTNEKLFF. The chain joins TRBV28 to TRBJ1-4, with D possibly matching TRBD1 (6 bases). V gave up 6 bases and J gave up 0 bases, with 14 bases separating them. Germline V gene lookup returns CDR1 MDHEN and CDR2 SYDVKM. There are 16 residues in the CDR3.

This chain connects TRBV13 to TRBJ2-2; TRBD2 matches at 12 bases. The V segment lost 4 bases and the J segment 3 bases; nucleotides outside the gene matches: 6. CDR3 length: 17 residues. Germline values: CDR1 PRHDT, CDR2 FYEKMQ (reference sequence). The CDR3 here is CASSSTLAGGDTGELFF. In DNA, the CDR3 is TGTGCCAGCAGCTCTACTCTAGCGGGGGGGGACACCGGGGAGCTGTTTTTT.

A remark on this clone: A junction boundary mismatches the germline segment, possibly from a read error. V usage is TRBV27 and J usage is TRBJ2-2, with 7 bases lining up with TRBD2. Germline CDR1 MNHEY, CDR2 SMNVEV (reference sequence). This CDR3 spans 15 amino acids. CDR3 nucleotides: TGTGCCCGCAGCTTAGGACTAGTTAGCACCGGGGAGCTGTTTTTT. Its protein product is CARSLGLVSTGELFF.

The V and J genes are TRBV28 and TRBJ2-4; TRBD2 agrees at 9 bases. The CDR3 runs 17 residues. V shed 5 bases and J 8 bases; nucleotides not matched to a gene: 16. Germline V lookup: CDR1 MDHEN, CDR2 SYDVKM. This CDR3 reads CASSLSLAGFRSDIQYF. As DNA, the CDR3 is TGTGCCAGCAGTCTATCCCTAGCGGGGTTCCGCTCGGACATTCAGTACTTC.